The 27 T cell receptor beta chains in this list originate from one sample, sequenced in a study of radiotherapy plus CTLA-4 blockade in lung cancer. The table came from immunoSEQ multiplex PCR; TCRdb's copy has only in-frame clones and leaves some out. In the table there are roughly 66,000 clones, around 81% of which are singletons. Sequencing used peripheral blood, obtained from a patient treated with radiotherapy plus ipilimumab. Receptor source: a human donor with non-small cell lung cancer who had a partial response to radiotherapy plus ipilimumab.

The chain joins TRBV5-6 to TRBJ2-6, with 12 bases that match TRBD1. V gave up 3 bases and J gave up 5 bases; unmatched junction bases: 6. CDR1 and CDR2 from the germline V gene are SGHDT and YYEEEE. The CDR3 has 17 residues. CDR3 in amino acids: CASSSAGTGGRANVLTF. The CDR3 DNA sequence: TGTGCCAGCAGCTCAGCCGGGACAGGGGGCAGGGCCAACGTCCTGACTTTC.

The CDR3 nucleotides read TGTGCCAGCAGCAAAGTCCGCTCGGGTACGGGGGGGGAAAACACCGGGGAGCTGTTTTTT. Translation: CASSKVRSGTGGENTGELFF. The genes are TRBV21-1 and TRBJ2-2; the table calls TRBD2, which could not be checked here. TRBV21-1 is flagged as a pseudogene. This CDR3 spans 20 amino acids.

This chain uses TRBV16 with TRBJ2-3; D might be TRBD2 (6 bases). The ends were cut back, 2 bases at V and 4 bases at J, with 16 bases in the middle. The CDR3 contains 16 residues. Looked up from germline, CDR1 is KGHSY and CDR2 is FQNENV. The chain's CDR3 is CASSQKEDPGADTQYF. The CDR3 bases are TGTGCCAGCAGCCAAAAAGAGGATCCGGGGGCAGATACGCAGTATTTT. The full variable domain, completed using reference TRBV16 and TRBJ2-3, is GEEVAQTPKHLVRGEGQKAKLYCAPIKGHSYVFWYQQVLKNEFKFLISFQNENVFDETGMPKERFSAKCLPNSPCSLEIQATKLEDSAVYFCASSQKEDPGADTQYFGPGTRLTVL.

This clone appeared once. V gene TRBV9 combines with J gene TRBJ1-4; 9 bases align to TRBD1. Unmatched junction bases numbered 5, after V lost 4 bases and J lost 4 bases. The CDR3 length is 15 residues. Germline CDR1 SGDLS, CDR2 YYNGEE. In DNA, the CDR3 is TGTGCCAGCAGCCCCCTGACAGGGGGTAATGAAAAACTGTTTTTT. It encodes CASSPLTGGNEKLFF.

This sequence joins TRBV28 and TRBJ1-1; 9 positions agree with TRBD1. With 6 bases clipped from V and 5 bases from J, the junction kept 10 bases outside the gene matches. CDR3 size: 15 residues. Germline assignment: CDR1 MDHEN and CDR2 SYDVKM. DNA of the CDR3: TGTGCCAGCAGACCCCGGGACAGGGTGAGGACTGAAGCTTTCTTT. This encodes CASRPRDRVRTEAFF.

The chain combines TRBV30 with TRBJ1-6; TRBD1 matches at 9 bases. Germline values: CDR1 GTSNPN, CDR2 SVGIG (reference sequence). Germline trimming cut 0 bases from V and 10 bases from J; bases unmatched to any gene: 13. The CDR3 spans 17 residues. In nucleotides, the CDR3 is TGTGCCTGGAGTGTTCGGGGGACAGGGTATACGGGGTCACCCCTCCACTTT. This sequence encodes CAWSVRGTGYTGSPLHF.

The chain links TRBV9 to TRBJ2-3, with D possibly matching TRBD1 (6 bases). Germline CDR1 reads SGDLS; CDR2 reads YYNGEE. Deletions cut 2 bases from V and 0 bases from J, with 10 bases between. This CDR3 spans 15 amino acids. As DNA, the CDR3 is TGTGCCAGCAGCGTGGGGGCGACTAGCACAGATACGCAGTATTTT. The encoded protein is CASSVGATSTDTQYF.

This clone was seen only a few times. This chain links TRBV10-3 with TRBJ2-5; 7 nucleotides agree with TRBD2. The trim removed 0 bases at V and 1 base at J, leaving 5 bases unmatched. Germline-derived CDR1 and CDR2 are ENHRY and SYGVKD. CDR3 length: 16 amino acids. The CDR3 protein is CAISESTGGVQETQYF. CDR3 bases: TGTGCCATCAGTGAGTCGACGGGAGGTGTCCAAGAGACCCAGTACTTC.

The CDR3 DNA reads as TGTGCCAGCAGCGAATACACAGATACGCAGTATTTT. Translated, it gives CASSEYTDTQYF. The chain couples TRBV2 to TRBJ2-3; D is uncertain. Germline V gives CDR1 SNHLY, CDR2 FYNNEI. The V and J ends lost 6 bases and 2 bases respectively, with 6 bases between them. The length of the CDR3 is 12 residues.

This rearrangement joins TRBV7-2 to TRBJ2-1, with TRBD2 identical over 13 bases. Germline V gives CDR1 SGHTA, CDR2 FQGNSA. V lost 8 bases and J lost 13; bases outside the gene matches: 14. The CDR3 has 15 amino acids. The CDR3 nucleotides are TGTGCCAGCCGTAAGCCGGGACTAGCGGGATGGGGACAGTTCTTC. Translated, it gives CASRKPGLAGWGQFF. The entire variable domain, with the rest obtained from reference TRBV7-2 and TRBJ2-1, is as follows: GAGVSQSPSNKVTEKGKDVELRCDPISGHTALYWYRQSLGQGLEFLIYFQGNSAPDKSGLPSDRFSAERTGGSVSTLTIQRTQQEDSAVYLCASRKPGLAGWGQFFGPGTRLTVL.

This chain's CDR3 is CASSRLAGARNEQFF. In DNA, the CDR3 is TGTGCCAGTAGTAGACTAGCGGGAGCTCGCAATGAGCAGTTCTTC. V gene TRBV19 combines with J gene TRBJ2-1, with 12 nucleotides matching TRBD2. Germline values: CDR1 LNHDA, CDR2 SQIVND (reference sequence). The J segment lost 6 bases and the V segment lost 4 bases, leaving 4 bases of the junction unmatched. CDR3 length: 15 residues.

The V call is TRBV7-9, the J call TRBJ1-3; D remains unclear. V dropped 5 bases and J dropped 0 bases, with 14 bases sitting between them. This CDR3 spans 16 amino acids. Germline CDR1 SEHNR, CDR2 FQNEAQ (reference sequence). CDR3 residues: CASSPRLRHSGNTIYF. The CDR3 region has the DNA TGTGCCAGCAGCCCACGACTGCGGCACTCTGGAAACACCATATATTTT.

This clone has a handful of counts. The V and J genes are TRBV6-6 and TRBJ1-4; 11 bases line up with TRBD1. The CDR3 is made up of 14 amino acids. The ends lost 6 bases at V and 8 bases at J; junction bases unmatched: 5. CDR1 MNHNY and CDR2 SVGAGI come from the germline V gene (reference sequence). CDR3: CASSPGQGAEKLFF. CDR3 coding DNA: TGTGCCAGCAGCCCCGGACAGGGGGCCGAAAAACTGTTTTTT.

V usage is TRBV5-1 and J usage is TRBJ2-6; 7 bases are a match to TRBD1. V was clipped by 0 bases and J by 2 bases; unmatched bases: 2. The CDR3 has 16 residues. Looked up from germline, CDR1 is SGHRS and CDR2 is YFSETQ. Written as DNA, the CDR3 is TGCGCCAGCAGCTTGGAGGGGGCCCCTGGGGCCAACGTCCTGACTTTC. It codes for CASSLEGAPGANVLTF.

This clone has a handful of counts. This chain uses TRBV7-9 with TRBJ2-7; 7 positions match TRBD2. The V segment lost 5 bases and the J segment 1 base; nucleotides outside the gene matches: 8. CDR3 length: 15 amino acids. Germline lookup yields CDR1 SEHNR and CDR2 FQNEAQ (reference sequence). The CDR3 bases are TGTGCCAGCAGCCCGGGGGGAGCGGGATCCTACGAGCAGTACTTC. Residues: CASSPGGAGSYEQYF.

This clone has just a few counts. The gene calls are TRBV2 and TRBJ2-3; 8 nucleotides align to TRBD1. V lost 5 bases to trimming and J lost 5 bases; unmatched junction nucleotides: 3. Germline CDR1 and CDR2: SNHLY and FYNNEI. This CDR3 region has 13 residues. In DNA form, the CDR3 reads TGTGCCAGCAGTAAGGACAGGGAAGATACGCAGTATTTT. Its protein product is CASSKDREDTQYF.

The CDR3 DNA reads as TGTGCCAGCAGTGAAGGAGAGCGGGAGCAGTTCTTC. Its protein is CASSEGEREQFF. This rearrangement joins TRBV2 to TRBJ2-1; D is possibly TRBD2 (5 bases). CDR3 size: 12 residues. Germline CDR1 and CDR2: SNHLY and FYNNEI. Trimming cost V 1 base and J 10 bases, with 8 bases left between them. The complete variable domain, with remaining parts taken from reference TRBV2 and TRBJ2-1, reads EPEVTQTPSHQVTQMGQEVILRCVPISNHLYFYWYRQILGQKVEFLVSFYNNEISEKSEIFDDQFSVERPDGSNFTLKIRSTKLEDSAMYFCASSEGEREQFFGPGTRLTVL.

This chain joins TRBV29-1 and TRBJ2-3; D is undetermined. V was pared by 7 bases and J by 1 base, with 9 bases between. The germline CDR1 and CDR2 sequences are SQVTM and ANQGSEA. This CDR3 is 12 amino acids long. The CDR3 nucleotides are TGCAGCGAGCGACCCGGCACAGATACGCAGTATTTT. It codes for CSERPGTDTQYF.

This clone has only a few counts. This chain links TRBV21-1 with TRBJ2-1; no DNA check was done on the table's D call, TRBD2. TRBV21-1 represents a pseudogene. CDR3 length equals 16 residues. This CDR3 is CASSKGRTADNNEQFF. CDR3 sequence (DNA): TGTGCCAGCAGCAAGGGTCGGACTGCTGACAACAATGAGCAGTTCTTC.

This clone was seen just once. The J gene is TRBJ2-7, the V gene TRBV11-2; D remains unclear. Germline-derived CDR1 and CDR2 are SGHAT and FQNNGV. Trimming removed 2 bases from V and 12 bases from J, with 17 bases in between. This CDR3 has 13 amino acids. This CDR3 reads CASSLSGALPGYF. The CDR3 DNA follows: TGTGCCAGCAGCTTATCCGGAGCACTGCCGGGGTACTTC.

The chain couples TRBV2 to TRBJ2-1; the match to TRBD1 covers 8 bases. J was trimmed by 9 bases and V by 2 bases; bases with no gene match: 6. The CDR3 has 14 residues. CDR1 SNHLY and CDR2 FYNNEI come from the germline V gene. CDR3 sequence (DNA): TGTGCCAGCAGTGAACCCTCGACAGGGGTTGAGCAGTTCTTC. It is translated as CASSEPSTGVEQFF.

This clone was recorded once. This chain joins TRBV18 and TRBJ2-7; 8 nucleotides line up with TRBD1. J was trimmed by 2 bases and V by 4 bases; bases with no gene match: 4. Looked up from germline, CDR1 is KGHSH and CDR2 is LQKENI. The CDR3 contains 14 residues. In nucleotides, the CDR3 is TGTGCCAGCTCACGGGACAGGACCGCCTACGAGCAGTACTTC. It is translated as CASSRDRTAYEQYF.

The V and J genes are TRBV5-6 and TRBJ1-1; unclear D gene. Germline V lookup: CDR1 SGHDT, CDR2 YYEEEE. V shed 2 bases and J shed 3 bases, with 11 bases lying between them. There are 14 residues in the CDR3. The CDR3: CASSFKQTDTEAFF. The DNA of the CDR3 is TGTGCCAGCAGCTTTAAACAGACGGACACTGAAGCTTTCTTT. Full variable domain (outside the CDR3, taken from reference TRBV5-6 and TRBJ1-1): DAGVTQSPTHLIKTRGQQVTLRCSPKSGHDTVSWYQQALGQGPQFIFQYYEEEERQRGNFPDRFSGHQFPNYSSELNVNALLLGDSALYLCASSFKQTDTEAFFGQGTRLTVV.

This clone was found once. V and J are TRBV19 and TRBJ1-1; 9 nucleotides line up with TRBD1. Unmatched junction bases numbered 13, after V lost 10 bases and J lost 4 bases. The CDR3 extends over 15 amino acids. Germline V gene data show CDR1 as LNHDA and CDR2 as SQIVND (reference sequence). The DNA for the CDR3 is TGTGCCACTATCCCCCGGGGACAGGGAGCCACTGAAGCTTTCTTT. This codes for CATIPRGQGATEAFF.

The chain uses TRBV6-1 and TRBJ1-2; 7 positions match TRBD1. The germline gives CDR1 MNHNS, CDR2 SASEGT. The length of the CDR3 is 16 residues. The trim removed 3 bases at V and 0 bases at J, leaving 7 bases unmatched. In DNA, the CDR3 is TGTGCCAGCAGTGAGCGGGGACAGAGGGCTAACTATGGCTACACCTTC. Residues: CASSERGQRANYGYTF.

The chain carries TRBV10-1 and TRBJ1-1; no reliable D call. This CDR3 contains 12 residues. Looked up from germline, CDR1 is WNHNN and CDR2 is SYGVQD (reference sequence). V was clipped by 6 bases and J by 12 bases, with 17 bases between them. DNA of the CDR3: TGCGCCAGCAGCGCCGCCGCCACTCCAACTTTCTTT. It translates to CASSAAATPTFF.

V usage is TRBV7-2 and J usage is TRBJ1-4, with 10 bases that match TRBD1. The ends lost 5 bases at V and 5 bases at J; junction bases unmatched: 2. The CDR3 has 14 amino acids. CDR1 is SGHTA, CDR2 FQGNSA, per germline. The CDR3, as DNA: TGTGCCAGCAGCCTGGACAGGGGGAATGAAAAACTGTTTTTT. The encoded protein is CASSLDRGNEKLFF.